This record concerns one T cell receptor beta chain sequence. What it binds is unknown. These data belong to a study of shared clonotypes between healthy human individuals. Study outcomes and limitations: With few donors, the genetic and exposure-history diversity represented was limited. For sorted subsets, rarefaction showed incomplete sequencing despite large depth. Tissues were not sampled, only blood, and their repertoires likely differ.

Naive-designated CD8 cells lacked CD45RO, were positively enriched for CCR7, and omitted terminally differentiated effector memory CD45RA+ cells. Germline CDR1 ENHRY, CDR2 SYGVKD. The V end was cut by 10 bases, the J end by 3 bases, with 12 bases between. This CDR3 has 13 amino acids. Some clones are missing from TCRdb's copy, which holds only in-frame ones; the method was immunoSEQ multiplex PCR. In the table there are around 580,000 clones, 95% to 98% of which are singletons. The source of this sequence is a man younger than 40 in good health. The rearrangement joins TRBV10-3 to TRBJ2-2; D remains unclear. Sequences were obtained from naive CD8+ T cells sorted from blood. CDR3 nucleotide sequence: TGTGCCAGCACGCAGGATCACACCGGGGAGCTGTTTTTT. Its protein product is CASTQDHTGELFF.